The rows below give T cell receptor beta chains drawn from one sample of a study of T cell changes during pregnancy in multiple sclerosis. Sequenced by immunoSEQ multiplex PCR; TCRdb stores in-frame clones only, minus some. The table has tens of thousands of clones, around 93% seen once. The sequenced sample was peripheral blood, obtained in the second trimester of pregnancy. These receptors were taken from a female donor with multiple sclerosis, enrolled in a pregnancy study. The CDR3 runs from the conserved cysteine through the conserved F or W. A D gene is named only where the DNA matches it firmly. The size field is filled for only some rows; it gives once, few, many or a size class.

TGTGCCAGCAGCACAAGACAGGGCCCCTACGAGCAGTACTTC,CASSTRQGPYEQYF,TRBD1,.,TRBV5-6,TRBJ2-7
TGTGCCAGCAGTGGGGACAGGGCCTATGGCTACACCTTC,CASSGDRAYGYTF,TRBD1,.,TRBV6-1,TRBJ1-2
TGTGCCAGAAGCTTGGGGCAGGGTGGGACCGGGGAGCTGTTTTTT,CARSLGQGGTGELFF,.,.,TRBV5-3,TRBJ2-2
TGTGCCTGGAGTATCGCAGGGGGCCGCGTGGGCACTGAAGCTTTCTTT,CAWSIAGGRVGTEAFF,TRBD1,.,TRBV30,TRBJ1-1
TGCGCCAGCAGCCCCCCGGACACCAGTATAGGCTACACCTTC,CASSPPDTSIGYTF,.,.,TRBV4-1,TRBJ1-2
TGCGCCAGCAGCCCCGGGACAGACGGTGGCTACACCTTC,CASSPGTDGGYTF,TRBD1,.,TRBV5-1,TRBJ1-2
TGTGCCAGCAGCTTGGAGGTGGAGTGGCGGACTGAAGCTTTCTTT,CASSLEVEWRTEAFF,.,.,TRBV5-6,TRBJ1-1
TGCGCCAGCAGCCCCCGGACAGGGGTAGGGCTGGGTGAGCAGTTCTTC,CASSPRTGVGLGEQFF,TRBD1,.,TRBV5-1,TRBJ2-1
TGCAGCGCAGCGACAGGGGGATACGAGCAGTACTTC,CSAATGGYEQYF,TRBD1,once,TRBV29-1,TRBJ2-7
TGTGCCAGCAGCTTCGGCTTGGGGAGTGGCTATGGCTACACCTTC,CASSFGLGSGYGYTF,.,few,TRBV7-6,TRBJ1-2
TGTGCCAGCAGCTCGCAGGGAATTACGCAGTATTTT,CASSSQGITQYF,.,.,TRBV5-4,TRBJ2-3
TGCGCCAGCAGCCTGTCCGAAGGCGGGGCCGACGAGCAGTACTTC,CASSLSEGGADEQYF,.,.,TRBV4-1,TRBJ2-7
TGCGCCAGCAGCCCACAGGGAAGCCCTGAAGCTTTCTTT,CASSPQGSPEAFF,.,.,TRBV4-1,TRBJ1-1
TGTGCCAGCAGTTACTCGCAGGTTCAGCCCCAGCATTTT,CASSYSQVQPQHF,.,.,TRBV6-5,TRBJ1-5
TGTGCCAGCAGTCCGTCCGAGTTACCTAACTATGGCTACACCTTC,CASSPSELPNYGYTF,.,.,TRBV25-1,TRBJ1-2
TGTGCCAGCAGCTTCAGCCCAGGGGGCTACGAGCAGTACTTC,CASSFSPGGYEQYF,TRBD1,.,TRBV14,TRBJ2-7
TGTGCCAGCAGCCTGGAGCTAGCGGGGGCTATTCTCTCCTACAATGAGCAGTTCTTC,CASSLELAGAILSYNEQFF,TRBD2,.,TRBV5-5,TRBJ2-1
TGTGCCAGCAGTCGACAGGGGCCCTCCTACGAGCAGTACTTC,CASSRQGPSYEQYF,TRBD1,.,TRBV2,TRBJ2-7
TGTGCCAGCAGCTTCGGGGACAGCCCCCACACTGAAGCTTTCTTT,CASSFGDSPHTEAFF,TRBD1,.,TRBV11-3,TRBJ1-1
TGTGCCAGCAGCCGCGGCAGGGGTACGCGACAGCCCCAGCATTTT,CASSRGRGTRQPQHF,.,.,TRBV6-6,TRBJ1-5
TGTGCCAGCAGCTTTGGACAGGGAAACACTGAAGCTTTCTTT,CASSFGQGNTEAFF,TRBD1,.,TRBV13,TRBJ1-1
TGTGCCAGTAGCCAAGTGACTAGCGCTAGCACAGATACGCAGTATTTT,CASSQVTSASTDTQYF,TRBD2,.,TRBV19,TRBJ2-3
TGCGCCAGCAGCTTGGATGCCGGGACAGGGTTCCACGAGCAGTACTTC,CASSLDAGTGFHEQYF,TRBD1,.,TRBV5-1,TRBJ2-7
TGTGCCAGTAGTATGTCTAGGCCCTCGGTGAACACTGAAGCTTTCTTT,CASSMSRPSVNTEAFF,.,.,TRBV19,TRBJ1-1